The rows below give T cell receptor beta chains drawn from one sample of a study of blood T cell repertoires in COVID-19. The method was immunoSEQ multiplex PCR; TCRdb's version includes in-frame clones alone and lacks a portion of them. The table lists approximately 280,000 clones, 80% to 95% of them singletons. Sequencing was performed on peripheral blood. Source of these receptors: a woman aged 25 to 39 with COVID-19, enrolled during active disease. The CDR3 runs from the conserved cysteine through the conserved F or W. Each record gives: D gene, clone size, J gene, V gene, CDR3 DNA, CDR3 protein. A D gene is named only where the DNA matches it firmly. Clone size appears in some rows only: once, few, many, or a class for an expanded clone.

TRBD1 | NA | TRBJ1-2 | TRBV4-1 | TGCGCCAGCAGCCCCGAAGGGGGCCTCTATGGCTACACCTTC | CASSPEGGLYGYTF
TRBD2 | NA | TRBJ2-1 | TRBV7-9 | TGTGCCAGCAGCTTACTCACTAGCGGGATCTACAATGAGCAGTTCTTC | CASSLLTSGIYNEQFF
NA | NA | TRBJ1-5 | TRBV7-2 | TGTGCCAGCAGCCTCAATGGGGGCTATAGCAATCAGCCCCAGCATTTT | CASSLNGGYSNQPQHF
TRBD2 | NA | TRBJ2-7 | TRBV7-3 | TGTGCCAGCAGCGCCCGACTAGCGGGAGTGAACGAGCAGTACTTC | CASSARLAGVNEQYF
NA | NA | TRBJ2-7 | TRBV3-1/TRBV3-2 | TGTGCCAGCAGCCAGTTCCCGGGAGAGCAGTACTTC | CASSQFPGEQYF
NA | few | TRBJ1-1 | TRBV27 | TGTGCCAGCAGTCCCGGGACACCAGAAGCTTTCTTT | CASSPGTPEAFF
NA | NA | TRBJ2-1 | TRBV28 | TGTGCCAGCAGCTCCGGGACACCCTACAATGAGCAGTTCTTC | CASSSGTPYNEQFF
TRBD1 | NA | TRBJ1-1 | TRBV7-9 | TGTGCCAGCAGCTTAGCAGGCACAGGGGGCCAAGCTTTCTTT | CASSLAGTGGQAFF
NA | NA | TRBJ1-1 | TRBV14 | TGTGCCAGCAGCCACAGTCCCGGGGGGTCGGCAGCTTTCTTT | CASSHSPGGSAAFF
NA | NA | TRBJ1-6 | TRBV7-2 | TGTGCCAGCAGCTTAAGGAGCAGCTCCTATAATTCACCCCTCCACTTT | CASSLRSSSYNSPLHF
NA | once | TRBJ2-7 | TRBV10-3 | TGTGCCATCAGTGATCAGGTCATCTCCTACGAGCAGTACTTC | CAISDQVISYEQYF
TRBD2 | NA | TRBJ2-1 | TRBV27 | TGTGCCAGCAGTTTATCACTAGCGGGAGGGGGTGAGCAGTTCTTC | CASSLSLAGGGEQFF
NA | NA | TRBJ1-2 | TRBV10-3 | TGTGCCATCAGTGAAGGGGGACCCACGGGCTACACCTTC | CAISEGGPTGYTF
TRBD2 | NA | TRBJ2-6 | TRBV28 | TGTGCCAGCAGTTTGGGGGGGACCTCTGGGGCCAACGTCCTGACTTTC | CASSLGGTSGANVLTF
TRBD2 | NA | TRBJ2-7 | TRBV6-5 | TGTGCCAGCAGTTACTCGACTAGCCCGCGGGAGCAGTACTTC | CASSYSTSPREQYF
TRBD1 | NA | TRBJ1-5 | TRBV11-1 | TGTGCCAGCAGCCTGACAGGGGGACGAGGGCAGCCCCAGCATTTT | CASSLTGGRGQPQHF
TRBD1 | NA | TRBJ1-5 | TRBV28 | TGTGCCAGCAGTTCGACCCGAACGGGACAGGGTAACTTAAATCAGCCCCAGCATTTT | CASSSTRTGQGNLNQPQHF
TRBD1 | few | TRBJ1-2 | TRBV3-1/TRBV3-2 | TGTGCCAGCAGCCGCCGTCGGACAGGGGACTTCTATGGCTACACCTTC | CASSRRRTGDFYGYTF
NA | NA | TRBJ2-7 | TRBV19 | TGTGCCAGTAGTACCAGACAGGATAGCGAGCAGTACTTC | CASSTRQDSEQYF
NA | once | TRBJ1-5 | TRBV2 | TGTGCCAGCAGTCTCTATCCTGGGCCCCAGCATTTT | CASSLYPGPQHF
TRBD2 | few | TRBJ2-7 | TRBV19 | TGTGCCAGTAGTAGAATTGGGACTACTGGGGAGCAGTACTTC | CASSRIGTTGEQYF
TRBD1 | NA | TRBJ2-1 | TRBV18 | TGTGCCAGCTCATTAGGACAGGTAGCTTACAATGAGCAGTTCTTC | CASSLGQVAYNEQFF
NA | NA | TRBJ1-2 | TRBV7-8 | TGTGCCAGCAGCTCGGGACACCTTACCCGCTACACCTTC | CASSSGHLTRYTF
NA | NA | TRBJ2-2 | TRBV27 | TGTGCCAGCAGTTTAATCCGGGGTTACACCGGGGAGCTGTTTTTT | CASSLIRGYTGELFF
NA | NA | TRBJ2-3 | TRBV30 | TGTGCCTGGAGTGAAACCCTAGCAGATACGCAGTATTTT | CAWSETLADTQYF
NA | NA | TRBJ1-1 | TRBV19 | TGTGCCAGTAGTCCCGCAGGTGGCACTGAAGCTTTCTTT | CASSPAGGTEAFF
NA | NA | TRBJ2-5 | TRBV6-5 | TGTGCCAGCAGCCAAGGGGGAGGGCGGGAGACCCAGTACTTC | CASSQGGGRETQYF
NA | NA | TRBJ1-5 | TRBV19 | TGTGCCACCTCACAGGGTTTTCAGCCCCAGCATTTT | CATSQGFQPQHF
NA | NA | TRBJ2-2 | TRBV5-4 | TGTGCCAGCAGCTCGAAGGTCGGGAGCTTCAACACCGGGGAGCTGTTTTTT | CASSSKVGSFNTGELFF
TRBD2 | NA | TRBJ2-1 | TRBV27 | TGTGCCAGCAGTTGGGGACTAGCGGGAGAGTTGGATGAGCAGTTCTTC | CASSWGLAGELDEQFF
TRBD2 | NA | TRBJ2-5 | TRBV7-3 | TGTGCCAGCAGTCCCGGGGGTAGCGGGAGGGAGACCCAGTACTTC | CASSPGGSGRETQYF
NA | NA | TRBJ1-6 | TRBV30 | TGTGCCTGGAGGCGAACAGACGGCAATTCACCCCTCCACTTT | CAWRRTDGNSPLHF
TRBD2 | NA | TRBJ2-7 | TRBV11-2 | TGTGCCAGCACCGGACTAGCGGGAGGGGAGCAGTACTTC | CASTGLAGGEQYF
TRBD2 | once | TRBJ2-7 | TRBV5-5 | TGTGCCAGCAGCTCCCGGGGAGCGGGAGGTCCCAGGGGCGAGCAGTACTTC | CASSSRGAGGPRGEQYF
TRBD2 | NA | TRBJ2-7 | TRBV5-1 | TGCGCCAGCAGCTTACGGGAGGGCGGCTACGAGCAGTACTTC | CASSLREGGYEQYF
TRBD1 | NA | TRBJ1-4 | TRBV30 | TGTGCCTGGAGTGAACGTTTTGGGACAGGGTCGGATGAAAAACTGTTTTTT | CAWSERFGTGSDEKLFF
NA | NA | TRBJ1-1 | TRBV25-1 | TGTGCCAGTCGGGGTAATACTGAAGCTTTCTTT | CASRGNTEAFF
TRBD2 | NA | TRBJ2-1 | TRBV7-2 | TGTGCCAGCAGCTTGGGACTAGCGGGAAACAATGAGCAGTTCTTC | CASSLGLAGNNEQFF
NA | once | TRBJ1-1 | TRBV5-3 | TGTGCCAGAAGCTTACGGGGGAACACTGAAGCTTTCTTT | CARSLRGNTEAFF
TRBD2 | NA | TRBJ2-7 | TRBV19 | TGTGCCAGTAGTCCCGGGACTAGCGGGGGGTACGAGCAGTACTTC | CASSPGTSGGYEQYF
TRBD2 | once | TRBJ2-1 | TRBV27 | TGTGCCAGCACCCGGAGCGGGAGAGGGAATGAGCAGTTCTTC | CASTRSGRGNEQFF
NA | NA | TRBJ2-1 | TRBV27 | TGTGCCAGCAGTTTCGGGGGTGCGGGCAATGAGCAGTTCTTC | CASSFGGAGNEQFF
TRBD1 | NA | TRBJ1-5 | TRBV5-1 | TGCGCCAGCAGCCCCGGGACAGCGAACAATCAGCCCCAGCATTTT | CASSPGTANNQPQHF
TRBD2 | NA | TRBJ2-1 | TRBV24-1 | TGTGCCACCAGTGACTACGGACTAGCGGGACTCAATGAGCAGTTCTTC | CATSDYGLAGLNEQFF
TRBD2 | NA | TRBJ2-1 | TRBV3-1/TRBV3-2 | TGTGCCAGCAGCACCCGGGATAGCGGGAGAGGCAATGAGCAGTTCTTC | CASSTRDSGRGNEQFF
NA | NA | TRBJ2-7 | TRBV11-2 | TGTGCCAGCAGCTTAGGGGTCCGGGTCCTCGAGCAGTACTTC | CASSLGVRVLEQYF
NA | NA | TRBJ1-5 | TRBV11-3 | TGTGCCAGCAGCTTCCCCCCTACAGGTGTAAATCAGCCCCAGCATTTT | CASSFPPTGVNQPQHF
TRBD2 | NA | TRBJ2-1 | TRBV7-2 | TGTGCCAGCAGCTTGACTCTAGCGGGTGGGGATAATGAGCAGTTCTTC | CASSLTLAGGDNEQFF
TRBD2 | NA | TRBJ2-1 | TRBV3-1/TRBV3-2 | TGTGCCAGCAGCCATCTACTAGCGGGAGGGGGGAATGAGCAGTTCTTC | CASSHLLAGGGNEQFF
TRBD1 | NA | TRBJ1-6 | TRBV30 | TGTGCCTGGATGGGACAGGGTAATTCACCCCTCCACTTT | CAWMGQGNSPLHF